This T cell receptor (beta chain) comes out of a study of OX40 agonist ivuxolimab in advanced cancers. Study-level points and caveats: Expanded clones were, on average, more numerous in CD8+ T cells than in CD4+.

The protocol was immunoSEQ multiplex PCR, while the TCRdb copy is restricted to in-frame clones and leaves out a portion. The sample includes tens of thousands of clones, roughly 78% seen only once; the top ten take approximately 5%. Germline V gene sequence: CDR1 SGHAT, CDR2 FQNNGV. With 5 bases removed from V and 4 bases from J, the gap between germline ends came to 8 bases. The CDR3 length is 12 residues. As to this clone: Its specificity is unknown.

This specimen was CD4+ or CD8+ T cells sorted from blood, taken in a trial of the OX40 agonist ivuxolimab. The clonotype originates from an adult with an advanced solid tumor such as melanoma, head and neck, liver or kidney cancer. The gene calls are TRBV11-2 and TRBJ2-5; D is possibly TRBD1 (6 bases). For the CDR3, the DNA is TGTGCCAGCAGCCAGGGGCCAGAGACCCAGTACTTC. This translates into CASSQGPETQYF.